Listed below are T cell receptor beta chains from one sample, sequenced in a study of cytomegalovirus exposure and HLA in healthy donors. Produced via immunoSEQ multiplex PCR; TCRdb's table is partial and in-frame only. This sample's table reports fewer than 85,000 clones. Sample: PBMCs. The receptors derive from a man in his fifties or sixties in good health and CMV-seropositive. CDR3s include the opening cysteine and the closing phenylalanine or tryptophan. The D gene is left open where the match is weak.

d_call v_call cdr3_aa
TRBD2 TRBV6-5 CASSYSPSGGYNEQFF
NA TRBV19 CASTYRGRNTEAFF
TRBD1 TRBV4-2 CASSSTGDSQPQHF
TRBD2 TRBV27 CASSLSGTSGGDTQYF
TRBD1 TRBV5-1 CASSSGQIDKETQYF
TRBD1 TRBV20-1 CSLHRGDGYTF
TRBD2 TRBV6-6 CASTSGGRMEEQFF
TRBD1 TRBV2 CAGRTGGTEAFF
TRBD1 TRBV27 CASSRDTGVQETQYF
NA TRBV5-1 CASRGTYTGELFF
TRBD1 TRBV11-3 CASSLGTGGHNEQFF
NA TRBV2 CASSLQGSAYGYTF
TRBD1 TRBV25-1 CASSEYRGQGGTEAFF
NA TRBV18 CASSREPAETQYF
TRBD1 TRBV19 CASSWGQGYGYTF
TRBD1 TRBV7-9 CASLGDRPNNEQFF
NA TRBV5-1 CASSFEGVTEAFF
TRBD2 TRBV7-6 CASSRDVGGKVVKNIQYF
TRBD1 TRBV10-1 CASSDGTGLDSPLHF
NA TRBV9 CASSVGRHSGNTIYF
NA TRBV19 CAIPTREGNEKLFF
TRBD2 TRBV9 CASSVGLAGGQETQYF
NA TRBV19 CASSSGAADTQYF
NA TRBV19 CASISLNGYTF
NA TRBV27 CASSSGYTYNEQFF
TRBD1 TRBV5-6 CASSLQGAGGYTF
NA TRBV10-3 CAVRAEGRGADQPQHF